This T cell receptor (beta chain) was sequenced for a study of blood T cell repertoires in COVID-19. Measured with immunoSEQ multiplex PCR; TCRdb has only the in-frame clones, and not every one. Of roughly 340,000 clones in the sample, around 87% were seen once. Trimming stripped 5 bases from V and 3 bases from J, with 17 bases between. Germline V gene data show CDR1 as LNHDA and CDR2 as SQIVND (reference sequence). The CDR3 is 16 amino acids. The participants were between roughly 18 and 100 years old and came from 24 US areas. The source of this sequence is a man between 18 and 35 years old who had recovered from COVID-19. The sample taken for sequencing was PBMCs or T cells enriched from blood (not recorded which). This chain joins TRBV19 and TRBJ1-3; a possible D gene is TRBD1 (6 bases). DNA for the CDR3: TGTGCCAGTAGTTTTGGACTCAGGGGTTTTGGAAACACCATATATTTT. Translation gives CASSFGLRGFGNTIYF.